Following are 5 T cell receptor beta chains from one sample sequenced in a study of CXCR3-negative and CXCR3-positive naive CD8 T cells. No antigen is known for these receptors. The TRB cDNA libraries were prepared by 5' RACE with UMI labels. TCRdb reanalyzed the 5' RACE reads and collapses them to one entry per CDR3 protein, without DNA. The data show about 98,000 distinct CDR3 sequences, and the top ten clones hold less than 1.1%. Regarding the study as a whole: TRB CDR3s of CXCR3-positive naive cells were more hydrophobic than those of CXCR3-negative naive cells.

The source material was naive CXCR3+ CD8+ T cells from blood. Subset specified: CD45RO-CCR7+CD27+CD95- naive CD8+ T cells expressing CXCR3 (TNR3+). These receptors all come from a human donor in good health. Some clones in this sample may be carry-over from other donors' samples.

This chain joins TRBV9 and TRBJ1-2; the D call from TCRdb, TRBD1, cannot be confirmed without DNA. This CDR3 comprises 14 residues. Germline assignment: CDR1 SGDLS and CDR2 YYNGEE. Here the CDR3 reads CASRPGAQKDGYTF.

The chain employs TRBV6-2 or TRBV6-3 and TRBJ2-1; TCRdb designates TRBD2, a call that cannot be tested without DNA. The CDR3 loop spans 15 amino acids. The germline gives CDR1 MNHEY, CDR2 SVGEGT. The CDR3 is CASSFRGTRYNEQFF.

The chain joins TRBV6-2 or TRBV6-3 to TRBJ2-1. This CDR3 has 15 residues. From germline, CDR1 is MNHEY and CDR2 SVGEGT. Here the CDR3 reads CASSYYVSSYNEQLF.

This chain's CDR3 is CASKTAYAYTF. V and J are TRBV27 and TRBJ1-2; TCRdb gives TRBD1 as the D gene, but with no DNA this cannot be confirmed. The CDR3 runs to 11 residues. Germline CDR1 MNHEY, CDR2 SMNVEV (reference sequence).

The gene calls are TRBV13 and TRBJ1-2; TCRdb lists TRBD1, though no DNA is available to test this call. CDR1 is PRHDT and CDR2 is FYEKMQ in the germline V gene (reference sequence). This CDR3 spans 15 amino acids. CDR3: CASSLGPGDHYGYTF.